The rows below give T cell receptor beta chains drawn from one sample of a study of long-term antiretroviral therapy in people with HIV. Produced via immunoSEQ multiplex PCR; TCRdb's table is partial and in-frame only. The data show some 13,000 clones, around 77% seen once. This sample comprised unsorted PBMCs, obtained 1.3 years after starting antiretroviral therapy. These receptors came from a woman in her late teens or twenties with HIV. The CDR3 runs from the conserved cysteine through the conserved F or W. A D gene is named only where the DNA matches it firmly. Clone size is shown for a subset of rows, as once, few, many or a class of expanded clone.

clone_size d_call j_call v_call cdr3_aa cdr3_nt
. . TRBJ1-1 TRBV7-4 CASSPRRNTEAFF TGTGCCAGCAGCCCCAGACGGAACACTGAAGCTTTCTTT
. . TRBJ1-4 TRBV5-1 CASSSQATANEKLFF TGCGCCAGCAGCTCGCAGGCCACAGCTAATGAAAAACTGTTTTTT
. . TRBJ2-7 TRBV5-6 CASSLRGPGEQYF TGTGCCAGCAGCTTGCGGGGTCCGGGGGAGCAGTACTTC
once . TRBJ2-1 TRBV5-1 CASSSNNEQFF TGCGCCAGCAGCTCCAACAATGAGCAGTTCTTC
. . TRBJ2-5 TRBV6-5 CASSSPPEETQYF TGTGCCAGCAGTTCCCCCCCGGAGGAGACCCAGTACTTC
. TRBD1 TRBJ1-5 TRBV5-3 CARTHRDRENGRNQPQHF TGTGCCAGAACCCACCGGGACAGGGAAAATGGGCGCAATCAGCCCCAGCATTTT
. . TRBJ1-6 TRBV7-3 CASSQGHSEAPLHF TGTGCCAGCAGCCAAGGACATAGTGAAGCACCCCTCCACTTT
. TRBD1 TRBJ1-2 TRBV6-1 CASSINTSGGYGYTF TGTGCCAGCAGTATAAATACCTCAGGGGGCTATGGCTACACCTTC
. TRBD1 TRBJ1-5 TRBV27 CASSLGQGNQPQHF TGTGCCAGCAGTTTAGGACAGGGAAATCAGCCCCAGCATTTT
. . TRBJ1-1 TRBV28 CASSGKPRFLNTEAFF TGTGCCAGCAGCGGGAAACCGCGTTTTTTGAACACTGAAGCTTTCTTT
. TRBD1 TRBJ1-2 TRBV5-1 CASSPNEGAYNGYTF TGCGCCAGCAGCCCCAACGAGGGGGCGTATAATGGCTACACCTTC
. TRBD1 TRBJ1-5 TRBV19 CASSSGTGGGQPQHF TGTGCCAGTAGTTCCGGGACAGGGGGGGGACAGCCCCAGCATTTT
few . TRBJ2-2 TRBV2 CASRAEAAGGELFF TGTGCCAGCAGGGCAGAGGCGGCTGGCGGGGAGCTGTTTTTT
. . TRBJ2-7 TRBV13 CASSLGSALYEQYF TGTGCCAGCAGCTTAGGTTCAGCATTGTACGAGCAGTACTTC
few TRBD1 TRBJ1-5 TRBV28 CASALGRGLDRPQHF TGTGCCAGCGCCTTGGGCAGGGGGCTAGATCGGCCCCAGCATTTT
few . TRBJ2-7 TRBV27 CASTATGSTTYEQYF TGTGCCAGCACTGCGACAGGATCGACTACCTACGAGCAGTACTTC
. . TRBJ2-5 TRBV10-1 CASSGGTEKTQYF TGCGCCAGCAGTGGCGGGACAGAAAAGACCCAGTACTTC
few . TRBJ1-6 TRBV10-3 CAISDNRASDSPLHF TGTGCCATCAGTGATAATCGGGCATCGGATTCACCCCTCCACTTT
once TRBD2 TRBJ2-1 TRBV6-5 CASTNGRAGYNEQFF TGTGCCAGCACCAACGGGAGGGCCGGTTACAATGAGCAGTTCTTC
. . TRBJ1-6 TRBV7-2 CASSPVPSLGGYNSPLHF TGTGCCAGCAGCCCCGTCCCCTCCTTGGGGGGTTATAATTCACCCCTCCACTTT
few . TRBJ1-1 TRBV7-9 CASSPAEGPMNTEAFF TGTGCCAGCAGCCCCGCGGAGGGGCCGATGAACACTGAAGCTTTCTTT
. . TRBJ2-2 TRBV5-1 CASSLSGADTGELFF TGCGCCAGCAGCTTGTCAGGGGCGGACACCGGGGAGCTGTTTTTT
. . TRBJ1-1 TRBV5-1 CASSGDPNTEAFF TGCGCCAGCAGCGGGGACCCGAACACTGAAGCTTTCTTT
once . TRBJ1-1 TRBV6-1 CASSPRPRAEAFF TGTGCCAGCAGTCCCAGACCGAGAGCTGAAGCTTTCTTT
. TRBD2 TRBJ2-2 TRBV7-6 CAGLAGGTGELFF TGTGCCGGACTAGCGGGGGGCACCGGGGAGCTGTTTTTT
. . TRBJ1-4 TRBV7-2 CASSSSVGEKLFF TGTGCCAGCAGCTCGTCAGTAGGGGAAAAACTGTTTTTT
. . TRBJ1-6 TRBV10-2 CASSPQGRDSPLHF TGCGCCAGCAGCCCACAGGGACGGGATTCACCCCTCCACTTT
once . TRBJ1-2 TRBV25-1 CAIHRLNGYTF TGTGCCATCCACAGGTTAAATGGCTACACCTTC
. TRBD1 TRBJ2-6 TRBV27 CASNPQGAGANVLTF TGTGCCAGCAACCCACAGGGGGCTGGGGCCAACGTCCTGACTTTC
few . TRBJ1-2 TRBV5-1 CASSLTSNYGYTF TGCGCCAGCAGTTTGACATCTAACTATGGCTACACCTTC
. . TRBJ2-2 TRBV11-2 CALGFRGGANTGELFF TGTGCCCTGGGCTTTAGGGGGGGAGCGAACACCGGGGAGCTGTTTTTT
. TRBD1 TRBJ1-5 TRBV15 CATSRLDRGAQPQHF TGTGCCACCAGCAGGCTGGACAGGGGGGCTCAGCCCCAGCATTTT
. . TRBJ1-1 TRBV7-9 CASRVIHEAFF TGTGCCAGCAGGGTTATTCATGAAGCTTTCTTT
. TRBD1 TRBJ1-2 TRBV9 CASSGTGGENYGYTF TGTGCCAGCAGCGGCACAGGGGGGGAAAACTATGGCTACACCTTC
. . TRBJ2-7 TRBV19 CASSIDLIPNYEQYF TGTGCCAGTAGTATAGATCTTATCCCCAACTACGAGCAGTACTTC
. . TRBJ2-1 TRBV11-3 CASSLQGSDEQFF TGTGCCAGCAGCTTACAGGGTTCGGATGAGCAGTTCTTC
. . TRBJ1-5 TRBV21-1 CASPKNGEMGQPQHF TGTGCCAGCCCAAAGAACGGGGAAATGGGTCAGCCCCAGCATTTT
. . TRBJ2-5 TRBV11-2 CASSLTETQYF TGTGCCAGCAGCTTAACCGAGACCCAGTACTTC
few . TRBJ2-7 TRBV5-1 CASSPRQDLSYEQYF TGCGCCAGCAGCCCCAGACAGGATCTTAGCTACGAGCAGTACTTC
. . TRBJ1-2 TRBV4-1 CASSQDNLIYGYTF TGCGCCAGCAGCCAAGATAACCTGATCTATGGCTACACCTTC
medium-sized . TRBJ1-1 TRBV9 CASSEEQGILLGTEAFF TGTGCCAGCAGCGAAGAACAAGGAATCCTATTAGGCACTGAAGCTTTCTTT
. . TRBJ1-1 TRBV6-5 CASSYGGGAFF TGTGCCAGCAGTTACGGGGGCGGAGCTTTCTTT
. TRBD2 TRBJ2-3 TRBV5-1 CASSVGTSGTVTDTQYF TGCGCCAGCAGCGTCGGGACTAGCGGGACTGTCACAGATACGCAGTATTTT
. TRBD2 TRBJ2-5 TRBV6-1 CASSEVAGGQETQYF TGTGCCAGCAGTGAAGTAGCGGGGGGGCAAGAGACCCAGTACTTC
. TRBD1 TRBJ1-4 TRBV27 CASSANRGLGEKLFF TGTGCCAGCAGTGCAAACAGGGGGTTAGGCGAAAAACTGTTTTTT
. . TRBJ1-5 TRBV4-1 CASSQDDYGNQPQHF TGCGCCAGCAGCCAAGATGATTACGGGAATCAGCCCCAGCATTTT
. . TRBJ2-1 TRBV5-1 CASSSERYYNEQFF TGCGCCAGCAGCTCTGAACGATACTACAATGAGCAGTTCTTC
. . TRBJ1-2 TRBV19 CASSIRDRYTF TGTGCCAGTAGTATCCGGGACCGCTACACCTTC
medium-sized TRBD1 TRBJ1-1 TRBV7-9 CASSDTGGTEAFF TGTGCCAGCAGCGATACAGGGGGCACTGAAGCTTTCTTT
. TRBD1 TRBJ1-6 TRBV9 CASSATGSNSPLHF TGTGCCAGCAGCGCGACAGGGTCTAATTCACCCCTCCACTTT
. . TRBJ2-1 TRBV19 CASSMPLNEQFF TGTGCCAGTAGTATGCCTTTGAATGAGCAGTTCTTC